This TCR beta chain was identified during a study of metastatic and nonmetastatic thyroid tumors. The V and J ends lost 5 bases and 0 bases respectively, with 17 bases between them. Germline values: CDR1 KGHSH, CDR2 LQKENI. The CDR3 has 16 residues. Prior to thyroid surgery, none of the patients had received any treatment. TCRdb used MiXCR to call clones anew from the PCR reads. The profile shows about 30,000 clones, 20% to 30% of them singletons. The sample comprised blood. The rearrangement uses TRBV18 and TRBJ2-7; D possibly matches TRBD1 or TRBD2 (5 bases each). This clonotype was obtained from a female donor with papillary thyroid cancer or a benign thyroid nodule (not recorded which). Some clones in this sample may be carry-over from other donors' samples. Written as DNA, the CDR3 is TGTGCCAGCTCAGGCGGCCCTCCTGGGGGCTCCTACGAGCAGTACTTC. This gives the protein CASSGGPPGGSYEQYF.